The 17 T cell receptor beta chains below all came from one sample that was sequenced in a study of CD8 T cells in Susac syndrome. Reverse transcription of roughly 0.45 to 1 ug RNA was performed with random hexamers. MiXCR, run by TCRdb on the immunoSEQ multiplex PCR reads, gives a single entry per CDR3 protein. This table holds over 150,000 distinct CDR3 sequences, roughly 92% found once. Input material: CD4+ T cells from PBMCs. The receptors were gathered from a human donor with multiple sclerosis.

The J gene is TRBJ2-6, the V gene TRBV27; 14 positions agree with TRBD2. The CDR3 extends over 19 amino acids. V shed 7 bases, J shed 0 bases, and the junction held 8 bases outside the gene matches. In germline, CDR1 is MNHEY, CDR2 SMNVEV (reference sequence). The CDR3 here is CASKGTSGSGASGANVLTF. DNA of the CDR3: TGTGCCAGCAAGGGGACTAGCGGGAGTGGGGCCTCTGGGGCCAACGTCCTGACTTTC.

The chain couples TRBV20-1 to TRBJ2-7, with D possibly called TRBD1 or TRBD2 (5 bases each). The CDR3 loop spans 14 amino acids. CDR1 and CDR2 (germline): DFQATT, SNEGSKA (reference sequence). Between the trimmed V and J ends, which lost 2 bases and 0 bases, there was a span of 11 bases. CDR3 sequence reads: CSARRAGSSYEQYF. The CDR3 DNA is TGCAGTGCTAGAAGGGCAGGGAGCTCCTACGAGCAGTACTTC.

CDR3 amino acids: CASSLQGAMNYGYTF. For the CDR3, the DNA is TGTGCCAGCAGCTTACAGGGAGCGATGAACTATGGCTACACCTTC. The chain recombines TRBV28 with TRBJ1-2; TRBD1 is a possible D gene (6 bases). CDR3 length: 15 amino acids. Trimming took off 6 bases at V and 2 bases at J, with 16 bases between the two ends. Germline CDR1 MDHEN, CDR2 SYDVKM.

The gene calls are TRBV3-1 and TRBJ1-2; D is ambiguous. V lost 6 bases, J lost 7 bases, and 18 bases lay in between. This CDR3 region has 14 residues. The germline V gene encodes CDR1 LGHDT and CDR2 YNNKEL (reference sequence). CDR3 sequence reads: CASRGGSRALGYTF. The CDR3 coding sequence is TGTGCCAGCAGAGGCGGTTCGAGGGCCCTTGGCTACACCTTC. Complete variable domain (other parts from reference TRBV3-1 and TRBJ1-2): DTAVSQTPKYLVTQMGNDKSIKCEQNLGHDTMYWYKQDSKKFLKIMFSYNNKELIINETVPNRFSPKSPDKAHLNLHINSLELGDSAVYFCASRGGSRALGYTFGSGTRLTVV.

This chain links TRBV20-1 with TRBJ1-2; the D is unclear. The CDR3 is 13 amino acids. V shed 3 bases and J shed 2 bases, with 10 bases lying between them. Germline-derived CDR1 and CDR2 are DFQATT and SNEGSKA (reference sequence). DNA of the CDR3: TGCAGTGCTAGCGACACGAGGAACTATGGCTACACCTTC. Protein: CSASDTRNYGYTF.

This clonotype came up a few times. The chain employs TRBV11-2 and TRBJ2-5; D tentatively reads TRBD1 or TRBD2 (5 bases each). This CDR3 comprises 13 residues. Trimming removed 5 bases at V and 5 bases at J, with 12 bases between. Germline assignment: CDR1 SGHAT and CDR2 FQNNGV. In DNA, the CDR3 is TGTGCCAGCAGCCGGGACCGCGGCGAGACCCAGTACTTC. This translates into CASSRDRGETQYF. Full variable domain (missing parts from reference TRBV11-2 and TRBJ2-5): EAGVAQSPRYKIIEKRQSVAFWCNPISGHATLYWYQQILGQGPKLLIQFQNNGVVDDSQLPKDRFSAERLKGVDSTLKIQPAKLEDSAVYLCASSRDRGETQYFGPGTRLLVL.

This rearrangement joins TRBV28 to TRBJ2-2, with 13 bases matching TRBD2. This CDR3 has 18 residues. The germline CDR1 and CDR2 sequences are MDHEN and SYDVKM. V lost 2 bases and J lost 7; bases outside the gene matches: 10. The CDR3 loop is CASSLERGLAGLVGELFF. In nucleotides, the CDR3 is TGTGCCAGCAGTTTAGAAAGGGGACTAGCGGGATTGGTCGGGGAGCTGTTTTTT.

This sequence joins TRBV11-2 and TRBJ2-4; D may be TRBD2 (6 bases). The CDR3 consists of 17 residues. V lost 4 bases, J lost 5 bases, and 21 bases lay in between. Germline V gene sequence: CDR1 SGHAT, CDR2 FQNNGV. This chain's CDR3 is CASSSTPGTFTENIQYF. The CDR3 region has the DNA TGTGCCAGCAGCTCAACTCCTGGGACTTTTACGGAAAACATTCAGTACTTC.

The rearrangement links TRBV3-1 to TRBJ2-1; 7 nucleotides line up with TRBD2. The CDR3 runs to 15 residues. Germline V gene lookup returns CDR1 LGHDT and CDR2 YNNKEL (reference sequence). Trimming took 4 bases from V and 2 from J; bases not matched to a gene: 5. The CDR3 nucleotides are TGTGCCAGCAGCCCAACCGGGACTACCTACAATGAGCAGTTCTTC. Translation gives CASSPTGTTYNEQFF.

The chain's CDR3 is CASSQPGQGRGGELFF. CDR3 nucleotide sequence: TGTGCCAGCAGCCAACCGGGACAGGGGCGCGGCGGGGAGCTGTTTTTT. This chain links TRBV7-3 with TRBJ2-2; TRBD1 matches at 10 bases. V dropped 5 bases and J dropped 7; count of bases not matched to a gene: 10. CDR3 size: 16 residues. Germline-derived CDR1 and CDR2 are SGHTA and FQGTGA. Looking up the rest from reference TRBV7-3 and TRBJ2-2 gives the full variable domain: GAGVSQTPSNKVTEKGKYVELRCDPISGHTALYWYRQSLGQGPEFLIYFQGTGAADDSGLPNDRFFAVRPEGSVSTLKIQRTERGDSAVYLCASSQPGQGRGGELFFGEGSRLTVL.

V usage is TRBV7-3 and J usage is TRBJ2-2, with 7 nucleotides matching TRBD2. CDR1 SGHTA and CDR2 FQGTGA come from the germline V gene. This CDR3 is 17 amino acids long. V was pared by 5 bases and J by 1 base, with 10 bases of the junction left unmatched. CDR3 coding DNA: TGTGCCAGCAGCCGTCTAGGGCGCGGGGGGAACACCGGGGAGCTGTTTTTT. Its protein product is CASSRLGRGGNTGELFF. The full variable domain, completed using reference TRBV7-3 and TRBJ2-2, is GAGVSQTPSNKVTEKGKYVELRCDPISGHTALYWYRQSLGQGPEFLIYFQGTGAADDSGLPNDRFFAVRPEGSVSTLKIQRTERGDSAVYLCASSRLGRGGNTGELFFGEGSRLTVL.

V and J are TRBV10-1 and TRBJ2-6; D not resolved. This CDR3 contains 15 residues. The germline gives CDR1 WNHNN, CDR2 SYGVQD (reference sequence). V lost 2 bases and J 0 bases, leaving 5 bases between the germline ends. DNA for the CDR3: TGCGCCAGCAGTGAGCTATCCTCTGGGGCCAACGTCCTGACTTTC. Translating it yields CASSELSSGANVLTF.

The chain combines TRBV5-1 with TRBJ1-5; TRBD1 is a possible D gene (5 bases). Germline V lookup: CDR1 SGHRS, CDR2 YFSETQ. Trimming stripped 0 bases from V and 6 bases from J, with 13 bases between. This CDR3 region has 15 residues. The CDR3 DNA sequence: TGCGCCAGCAGCTTGGAGGGAGGGGTGGTTCAGCCCCAGCATTTT. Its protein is CASSLEGGVVQPQHF.

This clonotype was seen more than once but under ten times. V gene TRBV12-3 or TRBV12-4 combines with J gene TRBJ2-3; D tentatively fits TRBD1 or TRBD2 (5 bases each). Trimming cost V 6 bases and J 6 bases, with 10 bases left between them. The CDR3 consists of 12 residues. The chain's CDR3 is CASRTGTDTQYF. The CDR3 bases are TGTGCCAGCAGGACCGGGACCGATACGCAGTATTTT.

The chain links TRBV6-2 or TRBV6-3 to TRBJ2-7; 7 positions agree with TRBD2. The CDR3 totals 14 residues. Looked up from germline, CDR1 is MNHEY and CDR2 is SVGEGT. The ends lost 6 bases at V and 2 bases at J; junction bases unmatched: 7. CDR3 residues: CASSDGTTAYEQYF. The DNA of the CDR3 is TGTGCCAGCAGCGACGGGACTACCGCCTACGAGCAGTACTTC.

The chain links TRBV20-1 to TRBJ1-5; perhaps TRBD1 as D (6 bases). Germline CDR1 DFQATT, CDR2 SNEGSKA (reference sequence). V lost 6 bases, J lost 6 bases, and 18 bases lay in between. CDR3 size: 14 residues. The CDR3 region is CSASLGGFGQPQHF. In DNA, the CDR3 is TGCAGTGCCTCCCTCGGGGGCTTCGGTCAGCCCCAGCATTTT.

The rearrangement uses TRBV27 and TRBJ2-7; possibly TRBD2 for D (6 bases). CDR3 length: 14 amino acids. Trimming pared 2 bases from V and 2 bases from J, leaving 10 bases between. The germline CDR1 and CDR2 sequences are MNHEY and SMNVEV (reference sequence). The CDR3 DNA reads TGTGCCAGCAGTTTAAAGCGGGCCGCCTACGAGCAGTACTTC. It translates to CASSLKRAAYEQYF.